The next 5 T cell receptor beta chains were all read from a single sample in a study of Ad26.COV2.S vaccination and SARS-CoV-2 variants. Treatment meaning: over 15 received Ad26.COV2.S at low or high dose, single or two shots; about five received placebo; per-sample allocation not given. Each sample was drawn 63 days after the first injection (of vaccine or placebo). Assay used: immunoSEQ multiplex PCR; TCRdb lists only in-frame clones, some missing. The sample lists around 250,000 clones, approximately 90% seen once, with 2.9% in the top ten. This specimen was peripheral blood, taken in a trial of Ad26.COV2.S vaccine versus placebo. The receptor source for this set is a person aged 18-65 years who received the Ad26.COV2.S COVID-19 vaccine or a placebo.

The chain is built from TRBV18 and TRBJ1-1; tentative D call: TRBD1 (5 bases). Germline assignment: CDR1 KGHSH and CDR2 LQKENI. The V gene lost 3 bases and the J gene lost 4 bases, with 12 bases spanning the gap. This CDR3 region has 14 residues. The CDR3 DNA sequence: TGTGCCAGCTCACCCAACCCAGGGACCACTGAAGCTTTCTTT. Protein: CASSPNPGTTEAFF. Full variable domain (remainder filled in from reference TRBV18 and TRBJ1-1): NAGVMQNPRHLVRRRGQEARLRCSPMKGHSHVYWYRQLPEEGLKFMVYLQKENIIDESGMPKERFSAEFPKEGPSILRIQQVVRGDSAAYFCASSPNPGTTEAFFGQGTRLTVV.

The chain carries TRBV5-1 and TRBJ2-2; D gene uncertain. The CDR3 covers 15 residues. Germline loops: CDR1 SGHRS, CDR2 YFSETQ. Trimming cost V 4 bases and J 1 base, with 11 bases left between them. In DNA, the CDR3 is TGCGCCAGCAGCGTGATGGCCCAGAACACCGGGGAGCTGTTTTTT. The encoded protein is CASSVMAQNTGELFF. Full variable domain (missing parts from reference TRBV5-1 and TRBJ2-2): KAGVTQTPRYLIKTRGQQVTLSCSPISGHRSVSWYQQTPGQGLQFLFEYFSETQRNKGNFPGRFSGRQFSNSRSEMNVSTLELGDSALYLCASSVMAQNTGELFFGEGSRLTVL.

The chain combines TRBV9 with TRBJ2-1; no reliable D call. The V end lost 0 bases, the J end lost 3 bases, and 7 bases lay between the germline ends. CDR3 length: 14 amino acids. CDR1 and CDR2 (germline): SGDLS, YYNGEE. The CDR3 DNA reads as TGTGCCAGCAGCGTAGCTACGGGCTACAATGAGCAGTTCTTC. It specifies CASSVATGYNEQFF.

This rearrangement joins TRBV5-6 to TRBJ1-4; weak D call: TRBD1 (6 bases). Germline V gene data show CDR1 as SGHDT and CDR2 as YYEEEE. This CDR3 contains 14 residues. V lost 4 bases, J lost 3 bases, and 10 bases lay in between. This chain's CDR3 is CASSATGANEKLFF. In DNA, the CDR3 is TGTGCCAGCAGCGCGACAGGCGCTAATGAAAAACTGTTTTTT.

The V and J genes are TRBV29-1 and TRBJ1-2; 7 bases align to TRBD1. The germline V gene encodes CDR1 SQVTM and CDR2 ANQGSEA. The CDR3 length is 16 residues. Trimming removed 4 bases from V and 5 bases from J; junction bases left unmatched: 16. CDR3 sequence (DNA): TGCAGCGTTGCGGGGGTACCGGACAGGCCCGATTATGGCTACACCTTC. Protein product: CSVAGVPDRPDYGYTF.